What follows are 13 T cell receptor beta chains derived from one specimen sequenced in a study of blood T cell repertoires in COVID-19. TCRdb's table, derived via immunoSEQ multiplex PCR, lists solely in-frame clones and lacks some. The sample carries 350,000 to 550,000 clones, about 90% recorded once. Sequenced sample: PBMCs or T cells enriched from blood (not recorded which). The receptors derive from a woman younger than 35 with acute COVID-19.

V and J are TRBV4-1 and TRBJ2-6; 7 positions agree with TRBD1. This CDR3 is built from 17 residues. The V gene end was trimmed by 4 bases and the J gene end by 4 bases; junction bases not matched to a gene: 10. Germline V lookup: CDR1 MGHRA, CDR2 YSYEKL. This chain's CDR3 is CASSPRQGLAGANVLTF. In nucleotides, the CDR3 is TGCGCCAGCAGCCCCCGACAGGGATTAGCCGGGGCCAACGTCCTGACTTTC.

DNA for the CDR3: TGTGCCAGCAGCCAAGTTGGCAGGGGTGCTGAAGCTTTCTTT. It encodes CASSQVGRGAEAFF. The rearrangement uses TRBV14 and TRBJ1-1; D is possibly TRBD1 (6 bases). Germline CDR1 is SGHDN and CDR2 is FVKESK. Trimming pared 1 base from V and 6 bases from J, leaving 12 bases between. The CDR3 extends over 14 amino acids.

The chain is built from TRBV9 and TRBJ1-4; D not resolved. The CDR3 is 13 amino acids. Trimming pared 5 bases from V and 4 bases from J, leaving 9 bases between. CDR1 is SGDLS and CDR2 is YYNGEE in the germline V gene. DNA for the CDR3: TGTGCCAGCAGTAGGGAGGGTAATGAAAAACTGTTTTTT. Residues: CASSREGNEKLFF.

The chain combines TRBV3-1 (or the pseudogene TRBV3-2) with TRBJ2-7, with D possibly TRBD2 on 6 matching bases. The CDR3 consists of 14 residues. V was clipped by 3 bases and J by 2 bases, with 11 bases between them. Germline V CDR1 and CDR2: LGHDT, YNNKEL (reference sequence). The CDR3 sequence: CASSQLAPAYEQYF. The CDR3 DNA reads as TGTGCCAGCAGCCAGCTAGCGCCTGCCTACGAGCAGTACTTC.

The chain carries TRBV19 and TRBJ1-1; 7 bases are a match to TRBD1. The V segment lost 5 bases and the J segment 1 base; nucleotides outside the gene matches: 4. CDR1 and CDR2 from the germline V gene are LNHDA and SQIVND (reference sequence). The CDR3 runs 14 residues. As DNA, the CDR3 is TGTGCCAGTAGTGCCCGACAGGGGAACACTGAAGCTTTCTTT. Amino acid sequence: CASSARQGNTEAFF.

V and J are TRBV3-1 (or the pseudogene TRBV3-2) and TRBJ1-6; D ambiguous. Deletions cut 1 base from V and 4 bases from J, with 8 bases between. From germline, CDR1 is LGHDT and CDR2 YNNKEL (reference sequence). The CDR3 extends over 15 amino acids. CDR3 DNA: TGTGCCAGCAGCCAAGGGCGGCTTTATAATTCACCCCTCCACTTT. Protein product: CASSQGRLYNSPLHF.

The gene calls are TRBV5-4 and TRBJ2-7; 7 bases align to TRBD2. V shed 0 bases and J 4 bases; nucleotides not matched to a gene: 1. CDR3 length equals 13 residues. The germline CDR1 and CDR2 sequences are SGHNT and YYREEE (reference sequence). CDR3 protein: CASSLGEGYEQYF. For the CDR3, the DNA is TGTGCCAGCAGCTTGGGGGAGGGGTACGAGCAGTACTTC.

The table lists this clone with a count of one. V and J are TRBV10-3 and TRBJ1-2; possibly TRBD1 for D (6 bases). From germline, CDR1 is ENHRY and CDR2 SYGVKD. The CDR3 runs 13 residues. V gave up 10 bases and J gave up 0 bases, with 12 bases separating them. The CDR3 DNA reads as TGTGCCACCTCAGAGGGGGCTAACTATGGCTACACCTTC. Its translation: CATSEGANYGYTF.

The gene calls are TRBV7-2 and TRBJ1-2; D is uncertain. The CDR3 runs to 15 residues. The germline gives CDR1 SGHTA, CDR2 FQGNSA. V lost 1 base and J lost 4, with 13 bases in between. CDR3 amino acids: CASSLVVGEGYGYTF. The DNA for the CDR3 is TGTGCCAGCAGCTTAGTTGTTGGGGAGGGCTATGGCTACACCTTC.

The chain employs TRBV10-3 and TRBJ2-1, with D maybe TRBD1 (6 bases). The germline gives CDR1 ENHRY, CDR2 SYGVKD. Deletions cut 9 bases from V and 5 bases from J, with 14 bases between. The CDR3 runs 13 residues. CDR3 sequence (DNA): TGTGCCATGTCAGGGGACGCCCACAATGAGCAGTTCTTC. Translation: CAMSGDAHNEQFF.

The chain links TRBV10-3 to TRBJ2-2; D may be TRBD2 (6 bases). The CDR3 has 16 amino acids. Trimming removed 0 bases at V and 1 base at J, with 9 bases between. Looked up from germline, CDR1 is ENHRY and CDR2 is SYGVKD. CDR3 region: CAISESGRGNTGELFF. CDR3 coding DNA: TGTGCCATCAGTGAGTCAGGGCGGGGGAACACCGGGGAGCTGTTTTTT.

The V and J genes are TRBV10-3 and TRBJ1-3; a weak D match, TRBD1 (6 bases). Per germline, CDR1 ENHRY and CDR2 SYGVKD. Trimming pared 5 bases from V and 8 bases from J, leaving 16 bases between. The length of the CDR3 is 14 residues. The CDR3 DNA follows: TGTGCCATCAGTTCTACAGGGACGAGAGACACCATATATTTT. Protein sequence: CAISSTGTRDTIYF.

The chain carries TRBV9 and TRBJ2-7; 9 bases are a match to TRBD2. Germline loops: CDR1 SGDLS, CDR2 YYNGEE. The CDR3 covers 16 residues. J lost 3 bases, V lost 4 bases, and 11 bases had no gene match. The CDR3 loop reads CASSPEGSGSFYEQYF. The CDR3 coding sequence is TGTGCCAGCAGCCCCGAAGGTAGCGGGAGCTTCTACGAGCAGTACTTC. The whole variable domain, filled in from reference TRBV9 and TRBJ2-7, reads DSGVTQTPKHLITATGQRVTLRCSPRSGDLSVYWYQQSLDQGLQFLIQYYNGEERAKGNILERFSAQQFPDLHSELNLSSLELGDSALYFCASSPEGSGSFYEQYFGPGTRLTVT.